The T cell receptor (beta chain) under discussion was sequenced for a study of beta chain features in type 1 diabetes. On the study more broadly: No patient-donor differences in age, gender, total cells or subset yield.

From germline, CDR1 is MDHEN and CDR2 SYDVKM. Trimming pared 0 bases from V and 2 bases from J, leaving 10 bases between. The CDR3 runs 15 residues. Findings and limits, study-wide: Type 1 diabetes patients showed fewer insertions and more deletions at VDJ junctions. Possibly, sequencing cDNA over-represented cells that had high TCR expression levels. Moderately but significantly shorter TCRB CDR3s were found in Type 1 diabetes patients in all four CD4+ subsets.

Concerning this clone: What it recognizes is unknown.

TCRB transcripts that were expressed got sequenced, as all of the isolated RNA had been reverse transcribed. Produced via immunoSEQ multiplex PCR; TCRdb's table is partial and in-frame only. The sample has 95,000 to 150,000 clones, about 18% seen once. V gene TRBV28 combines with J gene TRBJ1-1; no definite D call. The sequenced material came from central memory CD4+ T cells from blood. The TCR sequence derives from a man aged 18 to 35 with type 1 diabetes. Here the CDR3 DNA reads TGTGCCAGCAGTTTATGGGGTTTGGGAAACACTGAAGCTTTCTTT. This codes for CASSLWGLGNTEAFF.